These 27 T cell receptor beta chains came from one sample sequenced in a study of blood T cell repertoires in COVID-19. Sequencing was performed with immunoSEQ multiplex PCR; in TCRdb, only in-frame clones are kept and a portion is missing. The sample yields roughly 320,000 clones, more than 85% seen once. Sequencing was done on a sample of PBMCs or T cells enriched from blood (not recorded which). These receptors were taken from a woman aged 25-40 years who had been exposed to COVID-19.

The chain has TRBV6-5 and TRBJ1-5; TRBD1 matches at 12 bases. V gave up 6 bases and J gave up 5 bases; unmatched junction bases: 2. This CDR3 comprises 14 residues. Germline loops: CDR1 MNHEY, CDR2 SVGAGI. The CDR3 region is CASRWDRGHQPQHF. DNA of the CDR3: TGTGCCAGCAGATGGGACAGGGGGCATCAGCCCCAGCATTTT.

The genes are TRBV25-1 and TRBJ2-3; 11 bases align to TRBD2. V was pared by 6 bases and J by 2 bases, with 1 base of the junction left unmatched. There are 14 residues in the CDR3. Germline values: CDR1 MGHDK, CDR2 SYGVNS. CDR3 in amino acids: CASRTSGVTDTQYF. The CDR3 coding sequence is TGTGCCAGCAGGACTAGCGGGGTCACAGATACGCAGTATTTT.

The chain combines TRBV3-1 (or the pseudogene TRBV3-2) with TRBJ1-1; D remains unclear. This CDR3 spans 15 amino acids. Trimming removed 4 bases from V and 6 bases from J, with 18 bases in between. Germline CDR1 is LGHDT and CDR2 is YNNKEL (reference sequence). The CDR3 loop reads CASSPRWSGRAEAFF. DNA for the CDR3: TGTGCCAGCAGCCCTCGATGGTCTGGGCGGGCTGAAGCTTTCTTT.

The gene calls are TRBV7-9 and TRBJ2-3, with D possibly matching TRBD1 (7 bases). Per the germline V gene, CDR1 is SEHNR and CDR2 is FQNEAQ (reference sequence). V was shortened by 3 bases and J by 1 base, with 8 bases between the two germline ends. The CDR3 runs 14 residues. This chain's CDR3 is CASSFRGGTDTQYF. The CDR3 region has the DNA TGTGCCAGCAGCTTCAGGGGGGGCACAGATACGCAGTATTTT. The entire variable domain, with the rest obtained from reference TRBV7-9 and TRBJ2-3, is as follows: DTGVSQNPRHKITKRGQNVTFRCDPISEHNRLYWYRQTLGQGPEFLTYFQNEAQLEKSRLLSDRFSAERPKGSFSTLEIQRTEQGDSAMYLCASSFRGGTDTQYFGPGTRLTVL.

The CDR3 spells CASSRAGRETYEQYF. The CDR3 region has the DNA TGTGCCAGCAGCCGGGCGGGAAGGGAAACTTACGAGCAGTACTTC. The chain links TRBV7-2 to TRBJ2-7, with D maybe TRBD2 (6 bases). The germline CDR1 and CDR2 sequences are SGHTA and FQGNSA. V gave up 5 bases and J gave up 4 bases, with 18 bases separating them. The CDR3 has 15 amino acids.

This clone was seen only once. DNA for the CDR3: TGTGCCAGCAGCCTGACGGGTTCTAACTATGGCTACACCTTC. Protein sequence: CASSLTGSNYGYTF. The chain joins TRBV7-9 to TRBJ1-2; D unresolved. The CDR3 has 14 residues. Germline CDR1 and CDR2: SEHNR and FQNEAQ (reference sequence). V lost 5 bases to trimming and J lost 0 bases, with 10 bases between them.

The chain couples TRBV24-1 to TRBJ2-1; no clear D gene. Germline CDR1 and CDR2: KGHDR and SFDVKD. This CDR3 spans 13 amino acids. Trimming shortened V by 8 bases and J by 6 bases, and 13 bases separated the two germline ends. Here the CDR3 reads CATKENGGNEQFF. CDR3 nucleotide sequence: TGTGCCACCAAGGAGAATGGCGGCAATGAGCAGTTCTTC.

The sample holds a few counts of this clone. The CDR3 DNA is TGCAGTGCTAGGGAGAGCTACGAGCAGTACTTC. Translated, it gives CSARESYEQYF. The chain carries TRBV20-1 and TRBJ2-7, with D unresolved. The CDR3 is made up of 11 amino acids. The V gene lost 3 bases and the J gene lost 3 bases, with 6 bases spanning the gap. Germline CDR1 reads DFQATT; CDR2 reads SNEGSKA (reference sequence).

This clone is a singleton in its sample. The chain is built from TRBV2 and TRBJ1-3; 7 bases agree with TRBD1. After removal of 6 bases from V and 2 bases from J, the junction contained 1 base not matched to a gene. This CDR3 spans 13 amino acids. CDR1 and CDR2 (germline): SNHLY, FYNNEI. CDR3 sequence (DNA): TGTGCCAGCAGGCAGGGGGCTGGAAACACCATATATTTT. This sequence encodes CASRQGAGNTIYF.

The rearrangement uses TRBV2 and TRBJ1-1; 9 bases match TRBD1. The trim removed 6 bases at V and 4 bases at J, leaving 6 bases unmatched. In germline, CDR1 is SNHLY, CDR2 FYNNEI. The CDR3 is 14 amino acids. The CDR3 here is CASRENRGPTEAFF. CDR3 in DNA: TGTGCCAGCAGAGAGAACAGGGGGCCCACTGAAGCTTTCTTT.

This clone came up once. V is TRBV2 and J is TRBJ2-2; no reliable D call. CDR1 and CDR2 (germline): SNHLY, FYNNEI. The CDR3 runs 12 residues. V was trimmed by 0 bases and J by 7 bases, leaving 3 bases between them. CDR3 sequence: CASSEAVGELFF. The CDR3 bases are TGTGCCAGCAGTGAAGCCGTCGGGGAGCTGTTTTTT.

The gene calls are TRBV27 and TRBJ1-1; D is undetermined. Germline V gene data show CDR1 as MNHEY and CDR2 as SMNVEV (reference sequence). The CDR3 totals 17 residues. The V and J ends lost 2 bases and 0 bases respectively, with 16 bases between them. The CDR3 is CASSLIGIHYMNTEAFF. As DNA, the CDR3 is TGTGCCAGCAGTTTAATCGGGATACACTACATGAACACTGAAGCTTTCTTT.

This clone was observed once. V gene TRBV29-1 combines with J gene TRBJ2-2, with 10 bases aligning to TRBD1. The CDR3 consists of 13 residues. Germline V lookup: CDR1 SQVTM, CDR2 ANQGSEA. V dropped 8 bases and J dropped 7; count of bases not matched to a gene: 7. CDR3 in DNA: TGCAGCATCCGACAGGGGGCCGACGGGGAGCTGTTTTTT. Translating it yields CSIRQGADGELFF.

J is TRBJ1-2 and V is TRBV13; 9 nucleotides agree with TRBD1. The CDR3 covers 14 residues. Unmatched junction bases numbered 8, after V lost 5 bases and J lost 7 bases. From germline, CDR1 is PRHDT and CDR2 FYEKMQ (reference sequence). CDR3 region: CASSRTGTGSGYTF. The CDR3 coding sequence is TGTGCCAGCAGCCGAACCGGGACAGGGTCTGGCTACACCTTC.

The chain has TRBV6-4 and TRBJ2-2; 11 positions agree with TRBD2. CDR1 is MRHNA and CDR2 is SNTAGT in the germline V gene. V lost 6 bases to trimming and J lost 0 bases; unmatched junction nucleotides: 9. The CDR3 runs 18 residues. In DNA, the CDR3 is TGTGCCAGCAGCCCGCCGGGACTAGCGGTAACGAACACCGGGGAGCTGTTTTTT. This translates into CASSPPGLAVTNTGELFF.

This chain connects TRBV11-2 to TRBJ1-2; 8 bases line up with TRBD1. Germline V CDR1 and CDR2: SGHAT, FQNNGV. There are 13 residues in the CDR3. V was pared by 5 bases and J by 4 bases, with 3 bases of the junction left unmatched. The CDR3 coding sequence is TGTGCCAGCAGCGCAGGGGGCGCCTATGGCTACACCTTC. It encodes CASSAGGAYGYTF.

The chain links TRBV10-2 to TRBJ2-7; weak D call: TRBD2 (5 bases). The CDR3 contains 13 residues. CDR1 is WSHSY, CDR2 SAAADI, per germline. V was cut by 10 bases and J by 3 bases, with 16 bases left in between. The CDR3 DNA is TGCGCCACCCTTGGCGGGCCAGGCTACGAGCAGTACTTC. Amino acid sequence: CATLGGPGYEQYF.

The chain has TRBV19 and TRBJ1-1; D unresolved. Per the germline V gene, CDR1 is LNHDA and CDR2 is SQIVND (reference sequence). The CDR3 has 12 residues. V lost 7 bases and J 7 bases, leaving 13 bases between the germline ends. CDR3 residues: CASIARTVEAFF. Written as DNA, the CDR3 is TGTGCCAGTATCGCCAGAACAGTTGAAGCTTTCTTT.

This rearrangement joins TRBV19 to TRBJ2-2; TRBD1 matches at 10 bases. Germline loops: CDR1 LNHDA, CDR2 SQIVND (reference sequence). Trimming at V came to 2 bases and at J to 5 bases, leaving 2 bases not matched to a gene. This CDR3 is 15 amino acids long. The CDR3 region has the DNA TGTGCCAGTAGTATAAGGACAGGGGGAACCGGGGAGCTGTTTTTT. Translation gives CASSIRTGGTGELFF.

The chain is built from TRBV6-5 and TRBJ2-3; tentative D call: TRBD1 (6 bases). V was clipped by 5 bases and J by 0 bases, with 12 bases between them. Germline lookup yields CDR1 MNHEY and CDR2 SVGAGI. The CDR3 consists of 15 residues. The DNA of the CDR3 is TGTGCCAGCAGTCCCTTGAGGGGGAGCACAGATACGCAGTATTTT. Residues: CASSPLRGSTDTQYF.

J is TRBJ1-1 and V is TRBV20-1; D might be TRBD1 (5 bases). The CDR3 is made up of 14 amino acids. The V and J ends lost 3 bases and 3 bases respectively, with 14 bases between them. From germline, CDR1 is DFQATT and CDR2 SNEGSKA (reference sequence). DNA of the CDR3: TGCAGTGCTAGTAATGCAGGGAGGTACACTGAAGCTTTCTTT. Protein: CSASNAGRYTEAFF.

The chain combines TRBV9 with TRBJ2-7; 8 bases match TRBD2. The CDR3 covers 16 residues. V lost 3 bases to trimming and J lost 5 bases; unmatched junction nucleotides: 13. Germline V gives CDR1 SGDLS, CDR2 YYNGEE. The CDR3 loop is CASSGSSRGAWDEQYF. The DNA of the CDR3 is TGTGCCAGCAGCGGGAGCTCGCGGGGGGCCTGGGACGAGCAGTACTTC.

This chain connects TRBV3-1 (or the pseudogene TRBV3-2) to TRBJ1-4, with TRBD1 matching 11 bases. J gave up 6 bases and V 3 bases, and 6 bases lay outside the gene matches. Germline V gene data show CDR1 as LGHDT and CDR2 as YNNKEL (reference sequence). This CDR3 comprises 16 residues. The CDR3 coding sequence is TGTGCCAGCAGCCAGCTAACGGGACAGGGGGATGAAAAACTGTTTTTT. This encodes CASSQLTGQGDEKLFF.

The genes are TRBV29-1 and TRBJ1-1, with a possible D match to TRBD1 (5 bases). Deletions cut 4 bases from V and 5 bases from J, with 14 bases between. There are 13 residues in the CDR3. The V gene's germline CDR1 is SQVTM and CDR2 ANQGSEA. CDR3 protein: CSVGRRRGTEAFF. The CDR3 DNA reads TGCAGCGTTGGGAGGAGGCGGGGGACTGAAGCTTTCTTT.

V is TRBV11-2 and J is TRBJ1-4; D unresolved. The CDR3 is made up of 13 amino acids. Germline V lookup: CDR1 SGHAT, CDR2 FQNNGV. V was shortened by 3 bases and J by 7 bases, with 9 bases between the two germline ends. The chain's CDR3 is CASSFGGSEKLFF. The CDR3 DNA sequence: TGTGCCAGCAGCTTTGGCGGAAGTGAAAAACTGTTTTTT.

This sequence joins TRBV19 and TRBJ2-3, with D uncertain. CDR1 and CDR2 (germline): LNHDA, SQIVND (reference sequence). With 3 bases removed from V and 2 bases from J, the gap between germline ends came to 9 bases. The CDR3 contains 14 residues. CDR3 sequence (DNA): TGTGCCAGTAGTATTTTCTTATTCACAGATACGCAGTATTTT. Translating gives CASSIFLFTDTQYF.

The chain is built from TRBV2 and TRBJ2-7; 7 bases are a match to TRBD1. Trimming at V came to 7 bases and at J to 5 bases, leaving 8 bases not matched to a gene. The germline gives CDR1 SNHLY, CDR2 FYNNEI. The CDR3 totals 13 residues. CDR3 nucleotides: TGTGCCAGCACCTTAGGCACAGGGGACGAGCAGTACTTC. This encodes CASTLGTGDEQYF. The full variable domain, in which reference TRBV2 and TRBJ2-7 provide the parts outside the CDR3, is EPEVTQTPSHQVTQMGQEVILRCVPISNHLYFYWYRQILGQKVEFLVSFYNNEISEKSEIFDDQFSVERPDGSNFTLKIRSTKLEDSAMYFCASTLGTGDEQYFGPGTRLTVT.